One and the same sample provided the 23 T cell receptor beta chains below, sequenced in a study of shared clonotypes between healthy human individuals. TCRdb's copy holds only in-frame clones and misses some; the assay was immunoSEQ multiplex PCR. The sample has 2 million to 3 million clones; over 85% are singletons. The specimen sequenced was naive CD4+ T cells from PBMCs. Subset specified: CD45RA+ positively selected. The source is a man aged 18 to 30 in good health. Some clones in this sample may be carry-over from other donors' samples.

The CDR3 loop is CASSLDLGTYEQYF. CDR3 sequence (DNA): TGTGCCAGCAGCTTAGATTTGGGAACCTACGAGCAGTACTTC. The rearrangement joins TRBV7-6 to TRBJ2-7, with D unresolved. The CDR3 totals 14 residues. V lost 1 base, J lost 2 bases, and 9 bases lay in between. Germline V gene data show CDR1 as SGHVS and CDR2 as FNYEAQ.

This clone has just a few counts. CDR3 sequence: CASSSGQTLAGELFF. In nucleotides, the CDR3 is TGTGCCAGCAGTTCGGGACAAACCCTGGCCGGGGAGCTGTTTTTT. The rearrangement joins TRBV27 to TRBJ2-2; tentative D call: TRBD1 (6 bases). The CDR3 contains 15 residues. Germline-derived CDR1 and CDR2 are MNHEY and SMNVEV (reference sequence). The V end was cut by 4 bases, the J end by 6 bases, with 15 bases between.

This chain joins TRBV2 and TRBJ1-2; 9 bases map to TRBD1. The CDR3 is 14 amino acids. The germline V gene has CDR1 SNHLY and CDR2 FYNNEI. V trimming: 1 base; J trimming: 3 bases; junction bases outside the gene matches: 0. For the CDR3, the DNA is TGTGCCAGCAGTGAAGGGGACAGGGACTATGGCTACACCTTC. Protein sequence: CASSEGDRDYGYTF. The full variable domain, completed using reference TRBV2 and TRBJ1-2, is EPEVTQTPSHQVTQMGQEVILRCVPISNHLYFYWYRQILGQKVEFLVSFYNNEISEKSEIFDDQFSVERPDGSNFTLKIRSTKLEDSAMYFCASSEGDRDYGYTFGSGTRLTVV.

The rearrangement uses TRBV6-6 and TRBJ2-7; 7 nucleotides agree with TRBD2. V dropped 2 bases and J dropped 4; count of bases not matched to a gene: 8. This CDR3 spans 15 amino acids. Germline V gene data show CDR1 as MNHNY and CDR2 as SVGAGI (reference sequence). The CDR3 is CASSYIRREWYEQYF. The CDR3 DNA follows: TGTGCCAGCAGTTACATCCGGCGGGAGTGGTACGAGCAGTACTTC.

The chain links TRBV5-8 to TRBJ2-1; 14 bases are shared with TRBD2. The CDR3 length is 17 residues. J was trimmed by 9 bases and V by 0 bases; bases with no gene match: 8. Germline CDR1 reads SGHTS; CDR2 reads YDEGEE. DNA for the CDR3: TGTGCCAGCAGCTTGGCCGGGACTAGCGGGAGATGGAGTGAGCAGTTCTTC. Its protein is CASSLAGTSGRWSEQFF.

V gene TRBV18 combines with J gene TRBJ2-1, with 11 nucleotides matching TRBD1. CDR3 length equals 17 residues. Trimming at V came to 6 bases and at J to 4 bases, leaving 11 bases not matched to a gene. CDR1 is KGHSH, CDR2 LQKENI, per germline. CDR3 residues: CASSRTGDRGKYNEQFF. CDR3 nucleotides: TGTGCCAGCTCCCGTACCGGGGACAGGGGGAAGTACAATGAGCAGTTCTTC. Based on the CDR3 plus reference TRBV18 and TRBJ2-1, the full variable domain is NAGVMQNPRHLVRRRGQEARLRCSPMKGHSHVYWYRQLPEEGLKFMVYLQKENIIDESGMPKERFSAEFPKEGPSILRIQQVVRGDSAAYFCASSRTGDRGKYNEQFFGPGTRLTVL.

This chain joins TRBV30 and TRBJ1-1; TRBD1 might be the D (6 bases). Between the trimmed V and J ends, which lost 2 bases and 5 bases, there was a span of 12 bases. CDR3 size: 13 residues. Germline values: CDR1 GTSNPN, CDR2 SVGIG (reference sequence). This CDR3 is CAWSLGGLTEAFF. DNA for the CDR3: TGTGCCTGGAGTCTCGGGGGGCTGACTGAAGCTTTCTTT. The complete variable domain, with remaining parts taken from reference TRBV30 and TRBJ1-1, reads SQTIHQWPATLVQPVGSPLSLECTVEGTSNPNLYWYRQAAGRGLQLLFYSVGIGQISSEVPQNLSASRPQDRQFILSSKKLLLSDSGFYLCAWSLGGLTEAFFGQGTRLTVV.

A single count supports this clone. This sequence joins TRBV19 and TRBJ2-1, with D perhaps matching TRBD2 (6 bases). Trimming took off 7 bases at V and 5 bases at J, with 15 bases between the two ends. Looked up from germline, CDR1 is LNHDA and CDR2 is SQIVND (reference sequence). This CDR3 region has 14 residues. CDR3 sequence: CASTSPGRNNEQFF. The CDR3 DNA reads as TGTGCCAGTACTAGCCCGGGGAGGAACAATGAGCAGTTCTTC.

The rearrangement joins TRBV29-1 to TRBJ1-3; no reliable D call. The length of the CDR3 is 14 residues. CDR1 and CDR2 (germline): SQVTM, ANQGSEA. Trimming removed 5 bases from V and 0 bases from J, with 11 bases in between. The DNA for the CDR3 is TGCAGCGTTCTCATTTTCAGCTCTGGAAACACCATATATTTT. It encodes CSVLIFSSGNTIYF. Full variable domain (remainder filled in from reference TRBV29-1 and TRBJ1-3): SAVISQKPSRDICQRGTSLTIQCQVDSQVTMMFWYRQQPGQSLTLIATANQGSEATYESGFVIDKFPISRPNLTFSTLTVSNMSPEDSSIYLCSVLIFSSGNTIYFGEGSWLTVV.

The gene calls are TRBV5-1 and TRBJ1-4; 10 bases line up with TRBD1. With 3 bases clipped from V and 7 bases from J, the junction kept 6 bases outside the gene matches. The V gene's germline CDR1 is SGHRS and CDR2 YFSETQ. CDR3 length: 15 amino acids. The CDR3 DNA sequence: TGCGCCAGCAGCTCGGACAGGGGGGGAATTGAAAAACTGTTTTTT. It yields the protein CASSSDRGGIEKLFF.

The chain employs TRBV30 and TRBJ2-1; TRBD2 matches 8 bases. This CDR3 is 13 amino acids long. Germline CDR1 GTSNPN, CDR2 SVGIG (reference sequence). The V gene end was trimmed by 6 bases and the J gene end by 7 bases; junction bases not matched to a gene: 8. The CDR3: CACPLAGRNEQFF. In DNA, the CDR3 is TGTGCCTGTCCTTTAGCGGGAAGGAATGAGCAGTTCTTC.

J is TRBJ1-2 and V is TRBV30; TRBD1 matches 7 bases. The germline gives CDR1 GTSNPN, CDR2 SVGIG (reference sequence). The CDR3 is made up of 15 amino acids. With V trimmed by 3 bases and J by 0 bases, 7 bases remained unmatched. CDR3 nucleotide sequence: TGTGCCTGGAGGACGGGACAGACTCCTAACTATGGCTACACCTTC. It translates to CAWRTGQTPNYGYTF.

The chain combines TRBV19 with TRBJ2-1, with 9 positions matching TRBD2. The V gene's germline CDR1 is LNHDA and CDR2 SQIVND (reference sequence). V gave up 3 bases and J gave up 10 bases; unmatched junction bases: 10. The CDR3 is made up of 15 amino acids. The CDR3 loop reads CASSIGGGVWREQFF. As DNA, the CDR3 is TGTGCCAGTAGTATCGGCGGGGGGGTGTGGAGAGAGCAGTTCTTC.

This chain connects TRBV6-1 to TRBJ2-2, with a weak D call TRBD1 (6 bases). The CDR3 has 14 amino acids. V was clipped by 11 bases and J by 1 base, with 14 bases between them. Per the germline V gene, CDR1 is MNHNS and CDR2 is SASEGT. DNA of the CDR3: TGTGCCGGACCCGGGACACGGAACACCGGGGAGCTGTTTTTT. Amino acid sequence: CAGPGTRNTGELFF.

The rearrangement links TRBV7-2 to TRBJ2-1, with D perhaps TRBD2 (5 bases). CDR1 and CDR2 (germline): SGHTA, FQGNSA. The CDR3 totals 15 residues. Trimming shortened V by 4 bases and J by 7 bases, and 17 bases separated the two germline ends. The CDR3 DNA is TGTGCCAGCAGCTCAGGTCCTTTCCCGGGGAATGAGCAGTTCTTC. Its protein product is CASSSGPFPGNEQFF. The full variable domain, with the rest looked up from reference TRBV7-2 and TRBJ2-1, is GAGVSQSPSNKVTEKGKDVELRCDPISGHTALYWYRQSLGQGLEFLIYFQGNSAPDKSGLPSDRFSAERTGGSVSTLTIQRTQQEDSAVYLCASSSGPFPGNEQFFGPGTRLTVL.

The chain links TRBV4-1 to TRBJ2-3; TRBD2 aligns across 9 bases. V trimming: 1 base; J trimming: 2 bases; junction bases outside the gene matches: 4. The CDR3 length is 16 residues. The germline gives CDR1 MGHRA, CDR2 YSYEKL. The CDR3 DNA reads TGCGCCAGCAGCCAAGCGACTAGCGGTCCCACAGATACGCAGTATTTT. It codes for CASSQATSGPTDTQYF.

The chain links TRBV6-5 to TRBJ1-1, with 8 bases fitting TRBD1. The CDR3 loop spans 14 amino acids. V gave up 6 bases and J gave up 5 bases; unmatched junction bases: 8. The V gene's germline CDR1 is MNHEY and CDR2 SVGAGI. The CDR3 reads CASSATGGGTEAFF. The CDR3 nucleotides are TGTGCCAGCAGCGCAACAGGGGGAGGGACTGAAGCTTTCTTT.

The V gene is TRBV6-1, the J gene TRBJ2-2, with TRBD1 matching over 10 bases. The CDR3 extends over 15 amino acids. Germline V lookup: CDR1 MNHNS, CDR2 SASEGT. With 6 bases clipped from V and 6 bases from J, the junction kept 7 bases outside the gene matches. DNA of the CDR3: TGTGCCAGCAGGGGACAGGGGAAGGTGGCCGGGGAGCTGTTTTTT. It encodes CASRGQGKVAGELFF.

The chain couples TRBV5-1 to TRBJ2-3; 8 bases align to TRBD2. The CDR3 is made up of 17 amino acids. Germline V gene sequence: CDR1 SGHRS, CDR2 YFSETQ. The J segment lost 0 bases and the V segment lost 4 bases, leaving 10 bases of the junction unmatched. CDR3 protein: CASSLLQIAGSTDTQYF. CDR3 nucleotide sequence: TGCGCCAGCAGCCTCCTCCAAATAGCGGGGAGCACAGATACGCAGTATTTT.

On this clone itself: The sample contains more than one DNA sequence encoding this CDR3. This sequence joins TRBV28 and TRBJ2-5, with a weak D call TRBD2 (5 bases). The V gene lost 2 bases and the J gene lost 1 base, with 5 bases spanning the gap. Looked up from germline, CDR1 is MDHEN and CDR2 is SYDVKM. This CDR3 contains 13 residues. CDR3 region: CASSLSGQETQYF. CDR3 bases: TGTGCCAGCAGTTTAAGCGGCCAAGAGACCCAGTACTTC.

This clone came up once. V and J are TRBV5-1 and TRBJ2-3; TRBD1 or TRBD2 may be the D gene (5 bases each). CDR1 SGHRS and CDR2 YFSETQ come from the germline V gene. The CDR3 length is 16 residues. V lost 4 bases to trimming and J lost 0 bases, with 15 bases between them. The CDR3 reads CASSQDGTQSTDTQYF. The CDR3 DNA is TGCGCCAGCAGCCAAGATGGGACGCAGAGCACAGATACGCAGTATTTT.

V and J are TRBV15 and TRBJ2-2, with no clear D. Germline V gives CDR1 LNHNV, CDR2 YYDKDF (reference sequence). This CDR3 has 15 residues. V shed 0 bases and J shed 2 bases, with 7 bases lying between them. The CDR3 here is CATSRDGLNTGELFF. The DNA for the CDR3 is TGTGCCACCAGCAGAGATGGGCTTAACACCGGGGAGCTGTTTTTT.

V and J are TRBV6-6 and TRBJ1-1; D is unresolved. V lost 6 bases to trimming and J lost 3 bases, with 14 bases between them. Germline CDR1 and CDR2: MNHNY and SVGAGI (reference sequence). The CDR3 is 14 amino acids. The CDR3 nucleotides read TGTGCCAGCAGCCGCGGCCCGATGGACACTGAAGCTTTCTTT. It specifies CASSRGPMDTEAFF.